This T cell receptor (beta chain) was captured by sequencing in a study of shared clonotypes between healthy human individuals. For the study at large: A couple of female and a few male donors aged 18 to 49 were enrolled.

Cells designated naive CD8 were CD45RO-negative and were positively selected for CCR7, with terminally differentiated effector memory CD45RA+ cells excluded. This CDR3 has 13 residues. Deletions cut 1 base from V and 6 bases from J, with 9 bases between. The germline CDR1 and CDR2 sequences are GTSNPN and SVGIG (reference sequence). Generated by immunoSEQ multiplex PCR, the TCRdb table keeps only in-frame clones and is missing some. This table holds about 2.2 million clones, just over 90% found once. The sequenced sample was naive CD8+ T cells from PBMCs. This sequence joins TRBV30 and TRBJ2-2; the D is unclear. The sequence derives from a man younger than 35 in good health. Some clones in this sample may be carry-over from other donors' samples. The CDR3: CAWSDSTAGELFF. The CDR3 nucleotides read TGTGCCTGGAGTGATTCTACAGCCGGGGAGCTGTTTTTT.